This T cell receptor (beta chain) was recovered during a study of blood T cell repertoires in COVID-19. Across the whole study: There were acute and convalescent COVID-19 samples, and they came from the United States, Italy and Spain. T cells, B-cell-depleted T cells, or PBMCs supplied cDNA or gDNA.

In the authors' workflow: The assay estimated nucleated cells by amplifying reference gene primers. The protocol was immunoSEQ multiplex PCR, while the TCRdb copy is restricted to in-frame clones and leaves out a portion. Clonal size and the V and J genes are those of that table, whereas D and trimming came from the DNA. The sample lists approximately 230,000 clones; roughly 88% were seen once. With 8 bases clipped from V and 4 bases from J, the junction kept 6 bases outside the gene matches. CDR1 is MDHEN, CDR2 SYDVKM, per germline. CDR3 length: 13 amino acids. The receptor's source is a man under 40 who had recovered from COVID-19. This chain links TRBV28 with TRBJ1-2; 8 positions agree with TRBD1. Sequencing input: peripheral blood. Here the CDR3 reads CASRMGTGYGYTF. The CDR3 nucleotides read TGTGCCAGCCGAATGGGGACAGGCTATGGCTACACCTTC.